This paragraph covers one T cell receptor (beta chain) sequence. This sample is part of a study of Ad26.COV2.S vaccination and SARS-CoV-2 variants. As to treatment: around 19 received Ad26.COV2.S at low or high dose, single or two shots; five or six received placebo; per-sample allocation not given. Following the first vaccine or placebo injection, samples were taken on day 63. Boston supplied an adult donor aged 18-55 years. The CDR3 is made up of 15 amino acids. Germline CDR1 and CDR2: LNHDA and SQIVND (reference sequence). V gave up 6 bases and J gave up 2 bases, with 14 bases separating them. Here immunoSEQ multiplex PCR was the method, and the copy in TCRdb shows in-frame clones only, minus some. The sample lists around 320,000 clones, 80% to 90% occurring once.

The sequence was collected from a person between 18 and 60 years old who received the Ad26.COV2.S COVID-19 vaccine or a placebo. The sequencing used peripheral blood, collected in a trial of Ad26.COV2.S vaccine versus placebo. This chain joins TRBV19 and TRBJ1-5; possible D gene TRBD1, 6 bases. Here the CDR3 DNA reads TGTGCCAGTAGCTCAGGGGAGGGAGGCAATCAGCCCCAGCATTTT. As protein: CASSSGEGGNQPQHF.